These 18 T cell receptor beta chains were all obtained from the same sample, sequenced in a study of blood T cell repertoires in COVID-19. Data came from immunoSEQ multiplex PCR; TCRdb stores just in-frame clones and leaves some out. This sample has around 290,000 clones, with 87% found just once. Sequencing was done on a sample of peripheral blood. Receptor source: a woman aged 45 to 65 who had recovered from COVID-19.

The chain is built from TRBV30 and TRBJ1-1, with a weak D call TRBD1 (5 bases). The CDR3 covers 13 residues. Trimming shortened V by 3 bases and J by 1 base, and 9 bases separated the two germline ends. From germline, CDR1 is GTSNPN and CDR2 SVGIG (reference sequence). In DNA, the CDR3 is TGTGCCTGGAGGAAACAGGCGAACACTGAAGCTTTCTTT. Amino acids: CAWRKQANTEAFF.

V is TRBV3-1 (or the pseudogene TRBV3-2) and J is TRBJ2-7, with 9 bases that match TRBD1. Per germline, CDR1 LGHDT and CDR2 YNNKEL (reference sequence). The CDR3 runs to 16 residues. The V segment lost 2 bases and the J segment 2 bases; nucleotides outside the gene matches: 7. The CDR3 sequence is CASSQLDRGVPYEQYF. Here the CDR3 DNA reads TGTGCCAGCAGCCAACTGGACAGGGGTGTTCCCTACGAGCAGTACTTC.

The chain employs TRBV6-5 and TRBJ2-1, with TRBD2 matching over 8 bases. V lost 7 bases, J lost 0 bases, and 2 bases stayed unmatched. Germline assignment: CDR1 MNHEY and CDR2 SVGAGI. The CDR3 consists of 14 residues. Here the CDR3 reads CASNSGSSYNEQFF. The CDR3 DNA reads TGTGCCAGCAACAGCGGGAGCTCCTACAATGAGCAGTTCTTC.

The chain joins TRBV12-3 or TRBV12-4 to TRBJ2-3; 8 nucleotides match TRBD2. V dropped 5 bases and J dropped 10; count of bases not matched to a gene: 5. This CDR3 region has 12 residues. CDR3 amino acids: CASSLGGAAQYF. CDR3 in DNA: TGTGCCAGCAGTCTCGGGGGGGCGGCGCAGTATTTT.

V usage is TRBV5-1 and J usage is TRBJ2-3; 7 positions match TRBD2. From germline, CDR1 is SGHRS and CDR2 YFSETQ. This CDR3 has 14 residues. J gave up 2 bases and V 9 bases, and 9 bases lay outside the gene matches. CDR3 DNA sequence: TGCGCCACGCAACTGGCGGGAGCCACAGATACGCAGTATTTT. This translates into CATQLAGATDTQYF.

The genes are TRBV30 and TRBJ1-5; D not certain. Trimming pared 3 bases from V and 3 bases from J, leaving 12 bases between. The CDR3 spans 14 residues. Germline values: CDR1 GTSNPN, CDR2 SVGIG (reference sequence). CDR3 DNA sequence: TGTGCCTGGAGGGCAGGAGGGCCCAATCAGCCCCAGCATTTT. Translation: CAWRAGGPNQPQHF.

This clone was observed once. The chain employs TRBV6-5 and TRBJ2-5, with 9 bases matching TRBD1. The V and J ends lost 4 bases and 2 bases, in that order; junction bases with no gene match: 5. Germline V lookup: CDR1 MNHEY, CDR2 SVGAGI. The CDR3 has 15 amino acids. CDR3 coding DNA: TGTGCCAGCAGTTTGGGACAGGGCCCACAAGAGACCCAGTACTTC. It is translated as CASSLGQGPQETQYF.

The chain carries TRBV27 and TRBJ1-3; 9 nucleotides match TRBD1. The CDR3 contains 14 residues. Trimming removed 6 bases from V and 2 bases from J; junction bases left unmatched: 2. The germline gives CDR1 MNHEY, CDR2 SMNVEV (reference sequence). In nucleotides, the CDR3 is TGTGCCAGCAGAGGGACAGGGACTGGAAACACCATATATTTT. Translating it yields CASRGTGTGNTIYF.

The chain couples TRBV21-1 to TRBJ1-2; the DNA was not compared with TRBD1, the D call given in the table. TRBV21-1 is tagged as a pseudogene. The CDR3 sequence is 16 residues long. The CDR3 loop reads CASSKGRATGSYGYTF. CDR3 nucleotides: TGTGCCAGCAGCAAAGGACGAGCGACAGGGTCATATGGCTACACCTTC.

The rearrangement uses TRBV7-9 and TRBJ1-4; D is possibly TRBD1 (5 bases). The CDR3 runs 16 residues. Trimming removed 4 bases from V and 4 bases from J, with 16 bases in between. Germline V gene data show CDR1 as SEHNR and CDR2 as FQNEAQ (reference sequence). The CDR3: CASSYASGLSNEKLFF. The CDR3 nucleotides read TGTGCCAGCAGCTACGCGTCGGGACTGAGTAATGAAAAACTGTTTTTT.

The V and J genes are TRBV6-2 or TRBV6-3 and TRBJ2-4, with D tentatively TRBD2 (6 bases). Trimming left V 0 bases short and J 3 bases short, with 12 bases between. CDR1 is MNHEY and CDR2 is SVGEGT in the germline V gene. The CDR3 extends over 16 amino acids. CDR3 nucleotides: TGTGCCAGCAGTTACTCCTCGGGACTCGTCAAAAACATTCAGTACTTC. Its translation is CASSYSSGLVKNIQYF.

J is TRBJ2-1 and V is TRBV9; tentatively, D is TRBD1 (5 bases). The CDR3 runs to 16 residues. The V gene's germline CDR1 is SGDLS and CDR2 YYNGEE. Between the trimmed V and J ends, which lost 0 bases and 7 bases, there was a span of 17 bases. CDR3 in DNA: TGTGCCAGCAGCGTAGTTGGAAGCAGCCCAGGGAATGAGCAGTTCTTC. Its translation: CASSVVGSSPGNEQFF.

The V gene is TRBV10-1, the J gene TRBJ2-6; 11 bases align to TRBD2. V trimming: 3 bases; J trimming: 2 bases; junction bases outside the gene matches: 6. CDR1 WNHNN and CDR2 SYGVQD come from the germline V gene (reference sequence). This CDR3 comprises 18 residues. The CDR3 here is CASSELAGARPGANVLTF. The CDR3 DNA reads TGCGCCAGCAGTGAACTAGCGGGGGCTCGACCTGGGGCCAACGTCCTGACTTTC.

This clone was picked up many times. The V call is TRBV5-5, the J call TRBJ1-2, with unresolved D. This CDR3 has 15 amino acids. CDR1 is SGHKS, CDR2 YYEKEE, per germline (reference sequence). The ends were cut back, 4 bases at V and 3 bases at J, with 16 bases in the middle. CDR3 DNA sequence: TGTGCCAGCAGCCGGAGCGGCGGCGCGTACTATGGCTACACCTTC. Its translation is CASSRSGGAYYGYTF.

The V call is TRBV4-3, the J call TRBJ2-7; no clear D. Per the germline V gene, CDR1 is LGHNA and CDR2 is YSLEER. V dropped 4 bases and J dropped 2 bases, with 12 bases sitting between them. The CDR3 is 14 residues long. The CDR3 sequence: CASSLQTGTYEQYF. CDR3 DNA: TGCGCCAGCAGCCTTCAGACTGGTACCTACGAGCAGTACTTC.

This chain connects TRBV5-8 to TRBJ1-1; 7 nucleotides agree with TRBD1. This CDR3 has 17 amino acids. Germline-derived CDR1 and CDR2 are SGHTS and YDEGEE. With V trimmed by 4 bases and J by 4 bases, 16 bases remained unmatched. CDR3: CASSHSGQDIVGTEAFF. In nucleotides, the CDR3 is TGTGCCAGCAGCCATTCAGGACAGGACATCGTGGGCACTGAAGCTTTCTTT. Full variable domain (outside the CDR3, taken from reference TRBV5-8 and TRBJ1-1): EAGVTQSPTHLIKTRGQQATLRCSPISGHTSVYWYQQALGLGLQFLLWYDEGEERNRGNFPPRFSGRQFPNYSSELNVNALELEDSALYLCASSHSGQDIVGTEAFFGQGTRLTVV.

This chain links TRBV6-5 with TRBJ2-7, with 8 bases lining up with TRBD1. CDR1 is MNHEY, CDR2 SVGAGI, per germline. The V and J ends lost 6 bases and 4 bases, in that order; junction bases with no gene match: 5. This CDR3 is built from 13 residues. The CDR3 DNA reads TGTGCCAGCAGCCCGGACAGGGTGTACGAGCAGTACTTC. This gives the protein CASSPDRVYEQYF.

This sequence joins TRBV24-1 and TRBJ2-1; TRBD1 matches 7 bases. V gave up 4 bases and J gave up 8 bases; unmatched junction bases: 10. CDR3 length: 15 amino acids. Germline V CDR1 and CDR2: KGHDR, SFDVKD. The CDR3 region has the DNA TGTGCCACCAGTGACCAGGGGGAGTTTACAGATGAGCAGTTCTTC. The encoded protein is CATSDQGEFTDEQFF.